This TCR beta chain is drawn from a study of blood T cell repertoires in COVID-19. Method: immunoSEQ multiplex PCR; TCRdb's copy keeps in-frame clones and lacks some. There are 300,000 to 400,000 clones in the sample; more than 75% occur only once, and about 3.9% lies in the top ten. The CDR3 consists of 17 residues. CDR1 LNHDA and CDR2 SQIVND come from the germline V gene (reference sequence). Trimming cost V 5 bases and J 4 bases; bases outside gene matches: 13. The V gene is TRBV19, the J gene TRBJ1-5, with TRBD1 identical over 8 bases. Sequenced sample: peripheral blood. The sequence was collected from a woman aged 45-65 years with active or convalescent COVID-19. In DNA form, the CDR3 reads TGTGCCAGTAGTCTCAACAGGGGGTCCTCGTTAAATCAGCCCCAGCATTTT. Translation: CASSLNRGSSLNQPQHF.